One sample yielded the 22 T cell receptor beta chains listed below, sequenced in a study of T cells in Graves' hyperthyroidism and ophthalmopathy. RNA transcripts yielded amplified TCR beta CDR3 regions. The TCR CDR3 was amplified in a first-round RT-PCR using the HTBI primer set. MiXCR, applied by TCRdb to the multiplex PCR reads, yields one record per CDR3 protein. In the table there are some 620,000 distinct CDR3 sequences, 15% to 20% of which are singletons. The source material was blood. The receptor source for this set is a woman younger than 45 with Graves' hyperthyroidism.

This clonotype appeared a few times. The genes are TRBV2 and TRBJ2-7, with D maybe TRBD1 (5 bases). The CDR3 has 14 amino acids. Deletions cut 1 base from V and 4 bases from J, with 11 bases between. Germline V gene sequence: CDR1 SNHLY, CDR2 FYNNEI. The CDR3 DNA reads as TGTGCCAGCAGTGAAGGGATAGGGGCTTACGAGCAGTACTTC. Amino acid sequence: CASSEGIGAYEQYF.

The table lists this clonotype with many counts. This sequence joins TRBV28 and TRBJ1-2; 8 nucleotides line up with TRBD1. Germline V CDR1 and CDR2: MDHEN, SYDVKM. The CDR3 covers 14 residues. Trimming at V came to 5 bases and at J to 3 bases, leaving 5 bases not matched to a gene. CDR3 amino acids: CASSLGTGDYGYTF. The CDR3 nucleotides read TGTGCCAGCAGTCTGGGGACAGGCGACTATGGCTACACCTTC.

This clonotype has a handful of counts. The chain combines TRBV29-1 with TRBJ1-2, with D unresolved. V lost 6 bases and J 5 bases, leaving 16 bases between the germline ends. There are 13 residues in the CDR3. CDR1 is SQVTM and CDR2 is ANQGSEA in the germline V gene. The CDR3 bases are TGCAGCGTCGAACAGACCTCTGGGTATGGCTACACCTTC. Translating it yields CSVEQTSGYGYTF.

The rearrangement joins TRBV28 to TRBJ2-7; TRBD2 might be the D (6 bases). Per germline, CDR1 MDHEN and CDR2 SYDVKM. The CDR3 sequence is 11 residues long. V was clipped by 10 bases and J by 3 bases, with 10 bases between them. This CDR3 is CATRENYEQYF. For the CDR3, the DNA is TGTGCCACCCGGGAGAACTACGAGCAGTACTTC.

This chain links TRBV7-9 with TRBJ2-7; D might be TRBD2 (5 bases). The V end was cut by 5 bases, the J end by 3 bases, with 14 bases between. The V gene's germline CDR1 is SEHNR and CDR2 FQNEAQ (reference sequence). The CDR3 sequence is 14 residues long. CDR3 amino acids: CASSPTGDSYEQYF. The CDR3, as DNA: TGTGCCAGCAGCCCCACCGGGGATAGCTACGAGCAGTACTTC.

The sample holds many counts of this clonotype. The V call is TRBV20-1, the J call TRBJ1-1, with a tentative D call TRBD1 (6 bases). The CDR3 consists of 13 residues. Trimming stripped 7 bases from V and 3 bases from J, with 15 bases between. Germline-derived CDR1 and CDR2 are DFQATT and SNEGSKA (reference sequence). The CDR3 loop reads CSVKAQGYTEAFF. The CDR3 nucleotides are TGCAGTGTTAAAGCACAGGGATACACTGAAGCTTTCTTT.

This clonotype turned up a few times. The V gene is TRBV24-1, the J gene TRBJ2-1, with 8 nucleotides matching TRBD1. The V and J ends lost 9 bases and 2 bases, in that order; junction bases with no gene match: 8. Germline assignment: CDR1 KGHDR and CDR2 SFDVKD. This CDR3 is built from 15 residues. This CDR3 reads CATSTDRGPYNEQFF. The CDR3 DNA follows: TGTGCCACCTCAACCGACAGGGGCCCCTACAATGAGCAGTTCTTC.

This clonotype was observed a few times. J is TRBJ2-4 and V is TRBV7-2; D ambiguous. Germline V gene lookup returns CDR1 SGHTA and CDR2 FQGNSA. The V and J ends lost 1 base and 5 bases respectively, with 9 bases between them. The CDR3 has 14 amino acids. The CDR3 DNA sequence: TGTGCCAGCAGCTTAGGGGTCCTGGAAAACATTCAGTACTTC. This codes for CASSLGVLENIQYF.

The gene calls are TRBV4-1 and TRBJ2-7, with 10 bases fitting TRBD1. V lost 0 bases to trimming and J lost 3 bases; unmatched junction nucleotides: 8. Germline lookup yields CDR1 MGHRA and CDR2 YSYEKL. CDR3 size: 17 residues. The CDR3 region is CASSQESGGTGDYEQYF. The CDR3 DNA sequence: TGCGCCAGCAGCCAAGAGAGTGGAGGGACAGGGGACTACGAGCAGTACTTC.

This clonotype appeared many times. The V gene is TRBV29-1, the J gene TRBJ2-1, with 10 bases matching TRBD2. The CDR3 extends over 15 amino acids. After removal of 4 bases from V and 2 bases from J, the junction contained 5 bases not matched to a gene. Germline V lookup: CDR1 SQVTM, CDR2 ANQGSEA. Written as DNA, the CDR3 is TGCAGCGTTGCCGATCTAGCGGGGGCCTACAATGAGCAGTTCTTC. This codes for CSVADLAGAYNEQFF.

This clonotype was counted between two and nine times. This chain connects TRBV28 to TRBJ2-7; tentative D call: TRBD1 (5 bases). Germline V gene sequence: CDR1 MDHEN, CDR2 SYDVKM. This CDR3 contains 15 residues. The V and J ends lost 6 bases and 1 base respectively, with 16 bases between them. The chain's CDR3 is CASRPRTYESYEQYF. The CDR3 DNA is TGTGCCAGCAGGCCACGGACATACGAGTCCTACGAGCAGTACTTC. The full variable domain, in which reference TRBV28 and TRBJ2-7 provide the parts outside the CDR3, is DVKVTQSSRYLVKRTGEKVFLECVQDMDHENMFWYRQDPGLGLRLIYFSYDVKMKEKGDIPEGYSVSREKKERFSLILESASTNQTSMYLCASRPRTYESYEQYFGPGTRLTVT.

This clonotype was observed at least ten times. This chain joins TRBV10-3 and TRBJ1-1, with TRBD1 matching over 8 bases. J gave up 4 bases and V 2 bases, and 6 bases lay outside the gene matches. The germline gives CDR1 ENHRY, CDR2 SYGVKD. This CDR3 region has 15 residues. Here the CDR3 DNA reads TGTGCCATCAGTGAGAGACAGGGGACGGGCACTGAAGCTTTCTTT. This translates into CAISERQGTGTEAFF.

The genes are TRBV27 and TRBJ1-2; the D is unclear. The length of the CDR3 is 15 residues. Germline values: CDR1 MNHEY, CDR2 SMNVEV (reference sequence). Trimming left V 4 bases short and J 11 bases short, with 23 bases between. DNA of the CDR3: TGTGCCAGCAGTTCTCTCACGAGGGCCGACTCAGGTTACACCTTC. This codes for CASSSLTRADSGYTF.

The J gene is TRBJ2-3, the V gene TRBV7-2; 12 bases align to TRBD2. The germline V gene encodes CDR1 SGHTA and CDR2 FQGNSA. The CDR3 covers 18 residues. J lost 4 bases, V lost 6 bases, and 14 bases had no gene match. The CDR3 spells CASRPMTSGSFIPDTQYF. CDR3 DNA sequence: TGTGCCAGCAGGCCCATGACTAGCGGGAGTTTCATTCCAGATACGCAGTATTTT.

This clonotype came up a few times. The chain is built from TRBV19 and TRBJ1-5; D gene unclear. The CDR3 has 14 residues. The V gene lost 3 bases and the J gene lost 3 bases, with 9 bases spanning the gap. The germline V gene has CDR1 LNHDA and CDR2 SQIVND (reference sequence). CDR3 in DNA: TGTGCCAGTAGTATTAAACGGCTCAATCAGCCCCAGCATTTT. Its protein is CASSIKRLNQPQHF.

The table lists this clonotype with many counts. The chain combines TRBV2 with TRBJ2-2; no clear D. V lost 7 bases to trimming and J lost 7 bases, with 13 bases between them. CDR3 length: 13 residues. Germline V lookup: CDR1 SNHLY, CDR2 FYNNEI. CDR3 amino acids: CASTLVVGGELFF. CDR3 coding DNA: TGTGCCAGCACCCTCGTAGTCGGCGGGGAGCTGTTTTTT.

This clonotype occurred a few times. This chain uses TRBV5-1 with TRBJ2-1; 12 bases align to TRBD2. J gave up 5 bases and V 5 bases, and 5 bases lay outside the gene matches. The length of the CDR3 is 15 residues. From germline, CDR1 is SGHRS and CDR2 YFSETQ. CDR3 DNA: TGCGCCAGCAGTTCGGGACTAGCGGGTAACAATGAGCAGTTCTTC. Protein: CASSSGLAGNNEQFF. The whole variable domain, remainder taken from reference TRBV5-1 and TRBJ2-1, is KAGVTQTPRYLIKTRGQQVTLSCSPISGHRSVSWYQQTPGQGLQFLFEYFSETQRNKGNFPGRFSGRQFSNSRSEMNVSTLELGDSALYLCASSSGLAGNNEQFFGPGTRLTVL.

V and J are TRBV28 and TRBJ1-1; D may be TRBD1 (6 bases). The V gene's germline CDR1 is MDHEN and CDR2 SYDVKM. This CDR3 has 14 residues. V was clipped by 1 base and J by 4 bases, with 10 bases between them. The CDR3 coding sequence is TGTGCCAGCAGTTTATCAGGGGCTACCACTGAAGCTTTCTTT. It codes for CASSLSGATTEAFF.

The rearrangement links TRBV6-1 to TRBJ2-7; D gene uncertain. This CDR3 region has 14 residues. Trimming cost V 4 bases and J 5 bases, with 15 bases left between them. Germline V CDR1 and CDR2: MNHNS, SASEGT. The CDR3 here is CASSARVPTHEQYF. The CDR3 DNA follows: TGTGCCAGCAGTGCCCGGGTCCCTACCCACGAGCAGTACTTC.

This chain joins TRBV12-3 or TRBV12-4 and TRBJ1-1; 10 bases map to TRBD1. The ends lost 10 bases at V and 4 bases at J; junction bases unmatched: 6. The CDR3 loop spans 13 amino acids. In DNA, the CDR3 is TGTGCCATCCGGACAGGGGGGGTCACTGAAGCTTTCTTT. Translating gives CAIRTGGVTEAFF.

This clonotype has ten or more counts. The V and J genes are TRBV20-1 and TRBJ2-7; 9 bases line up with TRBD2. Losses at the gene ends were 3 bases for V and 1 base for J; bases not matched to a gene: 7. The CDR3 is made up of 15 amino acids. Looked up from germline, CDR1 is DFQATT and CDR2 is SNEGSKA (reference sequence). The CDR3 reads CSASKAGGLSYEQYF. The DNA of the CDR3 is TGCAGTGCTAGTAAAGCGGGAGGCCTTTCCTACGAGCAGTACTTC.

This clonotype was counted many times. This sequence joins TRBV6-1 and TRBJ2-3, with D hard to call. The CDR3 totals 14 residues. V lost 6 bases and J lost 3, with 13 bases in between. CDR1 MNHNS and CDR2 SASEGT come from the germline V gene. The CDR3 DNA sequence: TGTGCCAGCAGAGGACGATTAGGAACAGATACGCAGTATTTT. Translated: CASRGRLGTDTQYF.